This passage covers 26 T cell receptor beta chains from one sample sequenced in a study of shared clonotypes between healthy human individuals. Selected positively for CCR7 and CD45RO-negative, naive CD8 cells excluded terminally differentiated effector memory CD45RA+ cells. Here immunoSEQ multiplex PCR was the method, and the copy in TCRdb shows in-frame clones only, minus some. The sample has some 600,000 clones; roughly 96% are singletons. The sample was naive CD8+ T cells sorted from blood. These receptors were obtained from a woman aged 25 to 39 in good health.

CDR3 DNA: TGTGCCAGCAGTTTACCGGGGTTTTCCTACGAGCAGTACTTC. It encodes CASSLPGFSYEQYF. The chain is built from TRBV27 and TRBJ2-5; possible D gene TRBD2, 5 bases. The tail of the sequence fits TRBJ2-7 better, so the J call may be wrong. The CDR3 has 14 amino acids. Germline CDR1 is MNHEY and CDR2 is SMNVEV (reference sequence).

The V gene is TRBV21-1, the J gene TRBJ2-5; the table assigns TRBD1, which was not confirmed against the DNA. The end of the DNA fits TRBJ2-7 better, so the J call may be wrong. TRBV21-1 is flagged as a pseudogene. The CDR3 length is 15 residues. Here the CDR3 DNA reads TGTGCCAGCAGCAAACAGAGGGACACTGCCTACGAGCAGTACTTC. Residues: CASSKQRDTAYEQYF.

This clone was picked up one time. The chain's CDR3 is CASSLGQGANYGYTF. Written as DNA, the CDR3 is TGTGCCAGCAGCTTAGGACAGGGGGCAAACTATGGCTACACCTTC. This chain connects TRBV13 to TRBJ1-2; TRBD1 agrees at 9 bases. The CDR3 covers 15 residues. Germline CDR1 and CDR2: PRHDT and FYEKMQ (reference sequence). The V gene end was trimmed by 0 bases and the J gene end by 2 bases; junction bases not matched to a gene: 1.

DNA for the CDR3: TGTGCCAGCAGTAGGGAACCGGGACTAGCGGACAATGAGCAGTTCTTC. It encodes CASSREPGLADNEQFF. This chain connects TRBV28 to TRBJ2-1; 11 positions agree with TRBD2. The V gene end was trimmed by 5 bases and the J gene end by 5 bases; junction bases not matched to a gene: 8. Germline V gene sequence: CDR1 MDHEN, CDR2 SYDVKM. CDR3 size: 16 residues.

This rearrangement joins TRBV27 to TRBJ2-1; perhaps D is TRBD1 or TRBD2 (5 bases each). The CDR3 is made up of 17 amino acids. V was shortened by 2 bases and J by 8 bases, with 22 bases between the two germline ends. From germline, CDR1 is MNHEY and CDR2 SMNVEV (reference sequence). The CDR3 is CASSLPLRDPSSHEQFF. In DNA, the CDR3 is TGTGCCAGCAGTTTACCCCTCCGGGACCCAAGTTCCCATGAGCAGTTCTTC.

This sequence joins TRBV7-9 and TRBJ2-7, with TRBD2 identical over 9 bases. Looked up from germline, CDR1 is SEHNR and CDR2 is FQNEAQ (reference sequence). The V and J ends lost 5 bases and 4 bases, in that order; junction bases with no gene match: 9. The CDR3 is made up of 15 amino acids. The CDR3 DNA follows: TGTGCCAGCAGCCCCAGACTAGCGGCCTCTTACGAGCAGTACTTC. Translation: CASSPRLAASYEQYF.

The V gene is TRBV7-2, the J gene TRBJ2-7, with unresolved D. Trimming took 3 bases from V and 2 from J, leaving 8 bases between them. This CDR3 comprises 13 residues. CDR1 and CDR2 from the germline V gene are SGHTA and FQGNSA. The CDR3: CASSFPGPYEQYF. In DNA form, the CDR3 reads TGTGCCAGCAGCTTTCCAGGCCCCTACGAGCAGTACTTC.

J is TRBJ2-2 and V is TRBV7-8, with 7 bases lining up with TRBD2. CDR3 size: 14 residues. J was trimmed by 3 bases and V by 3 bases; bases with no gene match: 1. Germline V lookup: CDR1 SGHVS, CDR2 FQNEAQ. DNA for the CDR3: TGTGCCAGCAGCTTCGGGGGGTACACCGGGGAGCTGTTTTTT. Protein product: CASSFGGYTGELFF.

The V gene is TRBV7-9, the J gene TRBJ2-1; unclear D gene. V lost 4 bases and J lost 5, with 12 bases in between. This CDR3 has 14 residues. Germline V gives CDR1 SEHNR, CDR2 FQNEAQ (reference sequence). The CDR3 reads CASSSPDQNNEQFF. CDR3 bases: TGTGCCAGCAGCTCGCCGGACCAGAACAATGAGCAGTTCTTC.

The chain joins TRBV28 to TRBJ2-2, with 10 nucleotides matching TRBD1. J was trimmed by 5 bases and V by 6 bases; bases with no gene match: 6. The V gene's germline CDR1 is MDHEN and CDR2 SYDVKM. This CDR3 contains 15 residues. CDR3 nucleotide sequence: TGTGCCAGCAGCAAACTGGACAGGGGGACCGGGGAGCTGTTTTTT. Translating it yields CASSKLDRGTGELFF.

V is TRBV19 and J is TRBJ2-1; maybe TRBD2 (5 bases). Germline V gene lookup returns CDR1 LNHDA and CDR2 SQIVND (reference sequence). The CDR3 has 14 amino acids. V was trimmed by 3 bases and J by 9 bases, leaving 15 bases between them. In DNA, the CDR3 is TGTGCCAGTAGTATCTTACTACTCGGGATTGAGCAGTTCTTC. Translated: CASSILLLGIEQFF.

This chain connects TRBV6-5 to TRBJ1-2; D may be TRBD1 (6 bases). The V and J ends lost 2 bases and 8 bases respectively, with 18 bases between them. This CDR3 contains 15 residues. Per germline, CDR1 MNHEY and CDR2 SVGAGI. Here the CDR3 reads CASSYPFTGLSGYTF. The CDR3 DNA sequence: TGTGCCAGCAGTTACCCGTTCACAGGGCTCAGCGGCTACACCTTC.

This chain uses TRBV6-1 with TRBJ2-7, with 7 nucleotides matching TRBD2. The J segment lost 5 bases and the V segment lost 3 bases, leaving 10 bases of the junction unmatched. From germline, CDR1 is MNHNS and CDR2 SASEGT. This CDR3 is 15 amino acids long. The CDR3 protein is CASSDPASGINEQYF. CDR3 DNA: TGTGCCAGCAGTGATCCGGCAAGCGGGATCAACGAGCAGTACTTC.

This clone showed up just once. This chain uses TRBV11-2 with TRBJ2-7; the match to TRBD2 covers 8 bases. CDR1 is SGHAT, CDR2 FQNNGV, per germline. With 4 bases clipped from V and 0 bases from J, the junction kept 8 bases outside the gene matches. The length of the CDR3 is 16 residues. The CDR3 sequence is CASSWRGGIISYEQYF. CDR3 in DNA: TGTGCCAGCAGCTGGCGCGGGGGGATTATCTCCTACGAGCAGTACTTC.

The chain links TRBV7-9 to TRBJ2-5; D unresolved. Per germline, CDR1 SEHNR and CDR2 FQNEAQ (reference sequence). This CDR3 spans 14 amino acids. Trimming pared 2 bases from V and 0 bases from J, leaving 7 bases between. The CDR3 reads CASSLSLYQETQYF. DNA for the CDR3: TGTGCCAGCAGCTTAAGTCTGTACCAAGAGACCCAGTACTTC.

This clone was picked up one time. This CDR3 is also generated by other DNA sequences in the sample. V gene TRBV27 combines with J gene TRBJ2-5; 7 nucleotides align to TRBD1. CDR3 size: 14 residues. J was trimmed by 0 bases and V by 6 bases; bases with no gene match: 4. The germline V gene encodes CDR1 MNHEY and CDR2 SMNVEV (reference sequence). In nucleotides, the CDR3 is TGTGCCAGCAGCCTAACAGGGGACCAAGAGACCCAGTACTTC. Translation: CASSLTGDQETQYF.

The chain couples TRBV10-1 to TRBJ2-1; D ambiguous. The CDR3 has 16 residues. Per the germline V gene, CDR1 is WNHNN and CDR2 is SYGVQD (reference sequence). Between the trimmed V and J ends, which lost 0 bases and 0 bases, there was a span of 9 bases. CDR3 sequence reads: CASSESRESSYNEQFF. CDR3 nucleotides: TGCGCCAGCAGTGAGTCTAGAGAAAGCTCCTACAATGAGCAGTTCTTC.

The V and J genes are TRBV5-5 and TRBJ2-7; weak D call: TRBD1 (5 bases). Germline lookup yields CDR1 SGHKS and CDR2 YYEKEE (reference sequence). Between the trimmed V and J ends, which lost 4 bases and 4 bases, there was a span of 24 bases. The CDR3 extends over 17 amino acids. The CDR3 protein is CASSRRSGQGQPYEQYF. The DNA for the CDR3 is TGTGCCAGCAGCCGCAGGTCAGGGCAAGGACAACCGTACGAGCAGTACTTC.

The CDR3 nucleotides are TGCGCCAGCAGCGCCGTCCAGGTGGCGGGAGTTCCCTACGAGCAGTACTTC. Its protein is CASSAVQVAGVPYEQYF. The chain employs TRBV5-1 and TRBJ2-5; 7 positions agree with TRBD2. Judging by the DNA end, TRBJ2-7 fits better; the J call may be wrong. Germline V gene data show CDR1 as SGHRS and CDR2 as YFSETQ. There are 17 residues in the CDR3.

V usage is TRBV2 and J usage is TRBJ1-5; D is uncertain. The germline V and J ends were trimmed by 3 bases and 0 bases, with 9 bases remaining between them. The CDR3 contains 15 residues. CDR1 SNHLY and CDR2 FYNNEI come from the germline V gene. The CDR3 region is CASSDALYSNQPQHF. CDR3 sequence (DNA): TGTGCCAGCAGTGATGCGCTGTATAGCAATCAGCCCCAGCATTTT.

The chain recombines TRBV27 with TRBJ2-7, with 10 positions matching TRBD2. Germline lookup yields CDR1 MNHEY and CDR2 SMNVEV (reference sequence). This CDR3 contains 16 residues. Trimming removed 2 bases from V and 3 bases from J; junction bases left unmatched: 7. The CDR3 nucleotides are TGTGCCAGCAGTTTAGACGGGACTAGCGATTTCTACGAGCAGTACTTC. It translates to CASSLDGTSDFYEQYF.

The genes are TRBV15 and TRBJ1-5; TRBD1 matches at 10 bases. V trimming: 3 bases; J trimming: 2 bases; junction bases outside the gene matches: 4. The length of the CDR3 is 16 residues. Germline CDR1 and CDR2: LNHNV and YYDKDF (reference sequence). CDR3: CATSSGTGEGNQPQHF. Here the CDR3 DNA reads TGTGCCACCAGCAGTGGGACAGGGGAGGGCAATCAGCCCCAGCATTTT.

The chain joins TRBV13 to TRBJ1-2, with D unresolved. The CDR3 covers 15 residues. Germline V CDR1 and CDR2: PRHDT, FYEKMQ (reference sequence). V was cut by 0 bases and J by 8 bases, with 16 bases left in between. DNA of the CDR3: TGTGCCAGCAGCTTAGGCGCCACAGTTAGAGTGGGCTACACCTTC. Residues: CASSLGATVRVGYTF.

The chain carries TRBV10-3 and TRBJ2-3; 10 nucleotides align to TRBD2. The CDR3 has 15 amino acids. The germline V gene has CDR1 ENHRY and CDR2 SYGVKD. Trimming removed 11 bases from V and 3 bases from J; junction bases left unmatched: 11. CDR3 loop: CAATPTSGETDTQYF. The CDR3 DNA reads TGTGCCGCCACGCCCACTAGCGGGGAAACAGATACGCAGTATTTT.

This clone is a singleton in its sample. The chain joins TRBV9 to TRBJ2-7; 7 positions match TRBD1. CDR1 and CDR2 (germline): SGDLS, YYNGEE. Losses at the gene ends were 3 bases for V and 5 bases for J; bases not matched to a gene: 5. CDR3 size: 13 residues. In DNA form, the CDR3 reads TGTGCCAGCAGCGCAGACAGGGACGACGAGCAGTACTTC. Encoded protein: CASSADRDDEQYF. The full variable domain, rest sourced from reference TRBV9 and TRBJ2-7, is DSGVTQTPKHLITATGQRVTLRCSPRSGDLSVYWYQQSLDQGLQFLIQYYNGEERAKGNILERFSAQQFPDLHSELNLSSLELGDSALYFCASSADRDDEQYFGPGTRLTVT.

Concerning this clone: The junction and the germline gene differ at one end; a read error may be behind it. The V gene is TRBV4-1, the J gene TRBJ1-5; D is unclear. This CDR3 is 8 amino acids long. Germline CDR1 and CDR2: MGHRA and YSYEKL. In nucleotides, the CDR3 is TGCGCCAGCAGCCGAGTAGAATTT. Translation: CASSRVEF.